This note documents a single TCR beta chain sequence. Its target is unknown. Deletions cut 5 bases from V and 4 bases from J, with 9 bases between. Per germline, CDR1 SQVTM and CDR2 ANQGSEA. The CDR3 has 11 amino acids. TCRdb analysed the reads with MiXCR anew, one entry per CDR3 protein. This sample has roughly 34,000 distinct CDR3 sequences, with less than 60% found just once. This entry belongs to a study of T cell repertoires in cytomegalovirus infection. The chain joins TRBV29-1 to TRBJ2-7, with D unclear. Source: CD8+ T cells from cultured PBMCs, taken from culture after CMV antigen stimulation. The sequence was collected from a human donor in good health (CMV status not recorded). Some clones in this sample may be carry-over from other donors' samples. DNA of the CDR3: TGCAGCGTTCTGGACCATTACGAGCAGTACTTC. Translated: CSVLDHYEQYF.